This T cell receptor (beta chain) was documented in a study of T cells in Graves' hyperthyroidism and ophthalmopathy. Study-wide results and caveats: Ophthalmopathy onset followed model prediction by a median about 6.9 months. Most thyroid clonotypes that were expanded above 0.001 also turned up in blood. A 13 V-J signature model discriminated ophthalmopathy versus stable hyperthyroidism.

The CDR3 loop spans 15 amino acids. The germline V and J ends were trimmed by 7 bases and 0 bases, with 14 bases remaining between them. This clonotype was found a few times. Its antigen is not known. Amplification of TCR beta CDR3 regions used RNA as the template. First-round RT-PCR targeting the TCR CDR3 was performed with the HTBI primer set. TCRdb passed the multiplex PCR reads through MiXCR, listing each CDR3 protein once. The sample yields 480,000 or so distinct CDR3 sequences, 40% to 50% seen once. Exclusion followed for patients with uncontrolled infection, other autoimmune disease, pregnancy or lactation.

The sequencing sample was made of peripheral blood or thyroid tissue (not recorded which). The receptor was derived from an adult woman with Graves' disease, either hyperthyroidism or ophthalmopathy (not recorded which). The gene calls are TRBV12-3 or TRBV12-4 and TRBJ2-3; weak D call: TRBD1 (6 bases). CDR3 DNA: TGTGCCAGCACCCGACAGGCAACCAGCACAGATACGCAGTATTTT. This encodes CASTRQATSTDTQYF.